The entry below gives a single TCR beta chain sequence along with its context. V lost 8 bases, J lost 1 base, and 18 bases lay in between. Germline CDR1 and CDR2: SGHVS and FNYEAQ. The CDR3 is made up of 15 amino acids. For repertoire sequencing, the TCR beta CDR3 regions were amplified from RNA transcripts. Following a first-round RT-PCR that used HTBI primers, a second-round multiplex PCR was carried out. TCRdb re-derived calls from the multiplex PCR reads in MiXCR, one entry per CDR3 protein. The data show almost 750,000 distinct CDR3 sequences, 40% seen once. The sample originates from a study of Graves' ophthalmopathy and Graves' hyperthyroidism. The study enrolled ophthalmopathy donors with moderate-to-severe activity, CAS ≥3, NOSPECS ≥4 and duration under 3 months. PBMCs originated in 10 ml of fresh peripheral blood.

The sequence derives from an adult man with Graves' ophthalmopathy. Sequencing was carried out using peripheral blood. The chain couples TRBV7-6 to TRBJ2-7; D remains ambiguous. CDR3 amino acids: CASAPPLLLSYEQYF. The DNA for the CDR3 is TGTGCCAGCGCCCCCCCCCTCCTCCTTTCCTACGAGCAGTACTTC.